This T cell receptor (beta chain) is from a study of OX40 agonist ivuxolimab in advanced cancers. Study-wide context: Enrollees could have had prior anti-PD-1, anti-PD-L1 or anti-CTLA-4 therapy, which 35% to 40% had received.

This clone showed up just a few times. Other DNA sequences from this sample encode an identical CDR3 as well. Profiling relied on immunoSEQ multiplex PCR, and the TCRdb table lists in-frame clones only, not all of them. The sample includes some 69,000 clones, about 93% of them seen just once. Trimming stripped 3 bases from V and 7 bases from J, with 13 bases between. The CDR3 is 13 amino acids. Germline V gene lookup returns CDR1 GTSNPN and CDR2 SVGIG (reference sequence). Sequenced here: CD4+ or CD8+ T cells sorted from blood, sampled in a trial of the OX40 agonist ivuxolimab. The receptor comes from an adult with an advanced solid tumor such as melanoma, head and neck, liver or kidney cancer. V is TRBV30 and J is TRBJ1-5, with D unresolved. The DNA for the CDR3 is TGTGCCTGGAGCCGCGGGGTCGGGCAGCCCCAGCATTTT. Its protein is CAWSRGVGQPQHF.